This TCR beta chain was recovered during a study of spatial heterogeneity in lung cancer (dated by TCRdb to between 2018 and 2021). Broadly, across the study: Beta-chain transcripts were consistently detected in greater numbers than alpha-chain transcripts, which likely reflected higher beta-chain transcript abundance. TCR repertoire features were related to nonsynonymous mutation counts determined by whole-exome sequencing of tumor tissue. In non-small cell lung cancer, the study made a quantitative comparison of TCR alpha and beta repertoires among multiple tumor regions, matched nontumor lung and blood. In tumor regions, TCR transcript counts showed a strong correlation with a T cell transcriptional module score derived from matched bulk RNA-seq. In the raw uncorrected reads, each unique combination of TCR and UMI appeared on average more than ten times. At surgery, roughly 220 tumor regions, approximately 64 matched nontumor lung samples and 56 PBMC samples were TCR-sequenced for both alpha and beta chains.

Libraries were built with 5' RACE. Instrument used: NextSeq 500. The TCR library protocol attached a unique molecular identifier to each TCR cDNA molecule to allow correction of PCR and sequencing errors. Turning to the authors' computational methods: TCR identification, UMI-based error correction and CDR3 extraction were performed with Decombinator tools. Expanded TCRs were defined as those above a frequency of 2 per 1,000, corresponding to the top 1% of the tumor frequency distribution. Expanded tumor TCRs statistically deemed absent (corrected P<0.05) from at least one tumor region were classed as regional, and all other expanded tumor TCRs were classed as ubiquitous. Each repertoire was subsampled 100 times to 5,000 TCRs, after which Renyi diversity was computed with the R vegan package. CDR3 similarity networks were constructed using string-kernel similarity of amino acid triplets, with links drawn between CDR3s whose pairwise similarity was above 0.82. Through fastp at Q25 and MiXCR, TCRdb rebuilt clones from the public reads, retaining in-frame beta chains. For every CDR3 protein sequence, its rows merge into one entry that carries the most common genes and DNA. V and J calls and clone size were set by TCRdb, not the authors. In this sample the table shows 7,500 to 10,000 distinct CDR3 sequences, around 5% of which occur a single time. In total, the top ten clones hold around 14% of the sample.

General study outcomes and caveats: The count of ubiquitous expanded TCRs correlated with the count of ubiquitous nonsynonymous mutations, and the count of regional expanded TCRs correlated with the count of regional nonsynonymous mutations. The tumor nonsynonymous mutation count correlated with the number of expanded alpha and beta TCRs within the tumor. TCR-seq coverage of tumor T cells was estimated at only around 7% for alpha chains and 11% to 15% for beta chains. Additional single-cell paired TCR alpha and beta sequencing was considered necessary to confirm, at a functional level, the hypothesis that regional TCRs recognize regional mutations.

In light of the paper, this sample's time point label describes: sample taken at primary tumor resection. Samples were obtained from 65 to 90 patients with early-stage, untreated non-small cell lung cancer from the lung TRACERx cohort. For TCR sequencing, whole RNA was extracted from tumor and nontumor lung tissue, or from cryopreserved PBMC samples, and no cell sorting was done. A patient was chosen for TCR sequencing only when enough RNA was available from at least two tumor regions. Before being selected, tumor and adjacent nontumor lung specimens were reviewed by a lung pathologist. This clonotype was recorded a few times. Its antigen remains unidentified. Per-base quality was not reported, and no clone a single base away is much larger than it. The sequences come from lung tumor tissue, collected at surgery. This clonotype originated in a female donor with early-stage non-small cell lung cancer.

The CDR3 reads CASSWGVANIQYF. The DNA sequence is TGTGCCAGCAGCTGGGGGGTCGCAAACATTCAGTACTTC. The chain links TRBV7-2 with TRBJ2-4; 6 matching bases give a weak D call of TRBD2. CDR1 and CDR2 were assigned from the germline V gene as SGHTA and FQGNSA. Relative to germline, V is 4 bases shorter and J is 6 bases shorter, with 10 bases between their ends. From its cysteine to its phenylalanine, the CDR3 spans 13 amino acids. The sequence is cut down to CDR3 DNA, 39 bases in frame from base 1. Supplemented by the reference TRBV7-2 and TRBJ2-4 proteins around the CDR3, the complete variable domain is GAGVSQSPSNKVTEKGKDVELRCDPISGHTALYWYRQSLGQGLEFLIYFQGNSAPDKSGLPSDRFSAERTGGSVSTLTIQRTQQEDSAVYLCASSWGVANIQYFGAGTRLSVL.